This T cell receptor beta chain was documented in a study of shared clonotypes between healthy human individuals (dated by TCRdb to 2018 to 2021). The study in broad terms: A couple of women and a few men aged 18 to 49 years were included in the cohort. To increase sequencing depth and limit assay-specific biases, different laboratories used diverse techniques to prepare libraries and sequence TCR repertoires. The study deeply sequenced blood TCR repertoires of roughly five healthy adults to estimate repertoire size and the extent of clonotype sharing between individuals. For each donor, CD4 naive and CD4 memory were each given three plates, CD8 naive was given two plates, and CD8 memory was given one plate. Leukapheresis yielded between about 0.9 and 9 billion PBMCs per donor.

Comments on this clone: Its antigen is still unknown. Base qualities are not recorded, but no much larger clone differs from it by a single base.

Summary of the overall study and its limitations: Larger estimated clonotype richness was generally found for naive subsets than for memory subsets. Sharing across several donors was observed for approximately 5% of naive CD4, about 3.2% of naive CD8, 2% to 2.5% of memory CD4, and over 0.3% of memory CD8 clonotypes. Higher generation probabilities were observed for clonotypes shared by all four sorted-subset donors than for non-shared clonotypes. Pairwise subsampling led to the expectation that sequencing depth would affect the degree of clonotype sharing among donors. Rarefaction of sorted-subset datasets indicated incomplete sequencing despite the large sequencing depth. Sampling was restricted to blood, and TCR repertoires in tissues likely differ from the TCR repertoires found in blood. Because the study included a small number of donors, the genetic and exposure-history diversity represented was limited.

Healthy HIV-negative adults with no recently reported acute infections or vaccinations were included as donors. All donors were Caucasian adults living in Nashville, Tennessee, USA. Magnetic negative selection was used to enrich CD4+ T cells, after which naive cells were positively selected on CD45RA and the negative fraction became the memory subset. After blood collection by leukapheresis, PBMCs were isolated using Ficoll-Histopaque density gradient centrifugation and then cryopreserved in the vapor phase of liquid nitrogen. Purity and quantity of every magnetically sorted T cell population were checked by analytical flow cytometry. Genomic DNA was isolated from each sorted fraction and quantified by UV absorbance on a Nanodrop 2000c. Trimming removed 4 bases from V and 0 bases from J, leaving 14 bases between the germline ends. Via the germline V gene, CDR1 is SGDLS and CDR2 YYNGEE. The CDR3 runs 17 amino acids, cysteine and phenylalanine included. The DNA shown is the 51-base CDR3, in frame from base 1.

Using the deep immunoSEQ assay, TCR CDR3 regions were amplified from genomic DNA by multiplex PCR. Extracted genomic DNA from each cell subset was distributed evenly across all wells of several immunoSEQ 96-well plates, and each plate was treated as a replicate. For sorted subsets, 200 to 250 ng of genomic DNA, equivalent to 25,000 to 35,000 T cell genomes, went into each replicate PCR. The purified libraries were quantified using a Qubit 3.0 fluorometer, sized with a Bioanalyzer 2100, and then quantified again using the KAPA Library Quantification kit. A separate single-read 150-cycle Illumina NextSeq 550 flow cell was used to sequence each immunoSEQ 96-well plate. The paper's processing steps were these. Because only junctional sequences without quality scores were contained in the immunoSEQ output, filtering matching that applied to full-length reads could not be performed. Sequences were annotated with PyIR, a Python wrapper for IgBLAST v1.9, using IMGT germline references to assign V/J genes and CDR3. Reads were filtered out if the reads had weak V/J assignments (E-value above 1e-6), no CDR3, stop codons, out-of-frame junctions, or ambiguous translated residues. A V3J clonotype was defined by an identical inferred V gene, J gene, and CDR3 amino acid sequence. Percentage overlap between repertoires was calculated by dividing the number of shared unique clonotypes by the size of the smaller repertoire. Repertoire richness was assessed with RTK rarefaction, the Chao1 estimator, and Recon v2.1 estimates of unobserved clonotypes. Generation probabilities were computed with OLGA for all TCRbeta clonotypes obtained by the gDNA method from a handful of donors. TCRdb carries this immuneACCESS record with in-frame sequences only. Its versions omit some clonotypes, under half of them owing to an unresolved V gene in the studies checked, with the rest unexplained. From that table come the V and J calls and clone size; the DNA was used to work out D and trimming. This sample is represented by about 1.5 million clones; 98% of them were singletons. The ten most abundant clones make up 0.45% of the sample.

Recombination connected TRBV9 to TRBJ2-6, and the D gene may be TRBD2, 5 bases matching. Sequenced sample: naive CD4+ T cells sorted from blood. The cell subset or site label on this specimen signifies: CD45RA+ positively selected. This clonotype originated in a man aged 25-45 years in good health. CDR3 loop: CASSPEGTPSGANVLTF. The bases are TGTGCCAGCAGCCCCGAGGGAACCCCCTCTGGGGCCAACGTCCTGACTTTC.